One sample yielded the 32 T cell receptor beta chains listed below, sequenced in a study of T cell repertoires in cytomegalovirus infection. These TCRs are of unknown antigen specificity. Each CDR3 protein gets one entry after TCRdb re-called the reads with MiXCR. The sample comprises 30,000 to 40,000 distinct CDR3 sequences, over 50% of which are singletons, and 75% to 95% rests with the top ten. Specimen: CD8+ T cells from cultured PBMCs, collected from culture after CMV antigen stimulation. The receptors were gathered from a human donor in good health (CMV status not recorded). Some clones in this sample may be carry-over from other donors' samples.

The chain's CDR3 is CASKPAGGLNEQFF. The CDR3 coding sequence is TGTGCCAGCAAACCAGCGGGAGGGCTCAATGAGCAGTTCTTC. J is TRBJ2-1 and V is TRBV2, with TRBD2 matching 10 bases. With 7 bases clipped from V and 6 bases from J, the junction kept 6 bases outside the gene matches. Germline V lookup: CDR1 SNHLY, CDR2 FYNNEI. The CDR3 length is 14 residues.

This chain links TRBV28 with TRBJ2-7, with TRBD2 matching 12 bases. Germline V gene lookup returns CDR1 MDHEN and CDR2 SYDVKM. Trimming at V came to 1 base and at J to 5 bases, leaving 6 bases not matched to a gene. This CDR3 region has 16 residues. CDR3 in amino acids: CASSLYRTSGNHEQYF. For the CDR3, the DNA is TGTGCCAGCAGTTTATACAGGACTAGCGGGAACCACGAGCAGTACTTC. Complete variable domain (other parts from reference TRBV28 and TRBJ2-7): DVKVTQSSRYLVKRTGEKVFLECVQDMDHENMFWYRQDPGLGLRLIYFSYDVKMKEKGDIPEGYSVSREKKERFSLILESASTNQTSMYLCASSLYRTSGNHEQYFGPGTRLTVT.

The V call is TRBV6-6, the J call TRBJ1-2; D not resolved. Germline V gene lookup returns CDR1 MNHNY and CDR2 SVGAGI (reference sequence). V was shortened by 2 bases and J by 4 bases, with 14 bases between the two germline ends. This CDR3 spans 15 amino acids. The chain's CDR3 is CASSYSPYDPYGYTF. The DNA for the CDR3 is TGTGCCAGCAGTTACAGCCCCTACGATCCCTATGGCTACACCTTC.

The chain recombines TRBV28 with TRBJ2-1; D might be TRBD2 (5 bases). Trimming pared 1 base from V and 10 bases from J, leaving 20 bases between. CDR3 length equals 16 residues. CDR1 and CDR2 (germline): MDHEN, SYDVKM. CDR3 sequence reads: CASSLSKGLVEAEQFF. In DNA, the CDR3 is TGTGCCAGCAGTTTATCGAAAGGGTTGGTGGAGGCGGAGCAGTTCTTC.

The chain combines TRBV7-6 with TRBJ1-2, with 7 nucleotides matching TRBD1. CDR1 is SGHVS, CDR2 FNYEAQ, per germline. The J segment lost 4 bases and the V segment lost 5 bases, leaving 13 bases of the junction unmatched. This CDR3 region has 16 residues. The CDR3 region has the DNA TGTGCCAGCAGCCCAATTAGACAGGGACTGAGCTATGGCTACACCTTC. Its translation is CASSPIRQGLSYGYTF.

CDR3 nucleotide sequence: TGTGCCAGCAGTTTCCATAGTAGCGGGGATTTGAGCTCCTACAATGAGCAGTTCTTC. Translating it yields CASSFHSSGDLSSYNEQFF. J is TRBJ2-1 and V is TRBV12-3 or TRBV12-4, with TRBD2 matching over 8 bases. Trimming took 3 bases from V and 0 from J; bases not matched to a gene: 13. This CDR3 comprises 19 residues.

The genes are TRBV19 and TRBJ1-1, with D possibly TRBD1 on 5 matching bases. The germline gives CDR1 LNHDA, CDR2 SQIVND (reference sequence). The CDR3 length is 16 residues. Trimming shortened V by 3 bases and J by 4 bases, and 18 bases separated the two germline ends. The CDR3 loop is CASSILGGEEGTEAFF. The CDR3 DNA reads as TGTGCCAGTAGTATCCTTGGGGGGGAGGAGGGCACTGAAGCTTTCTTT.

The chain links TRBV7-2 to TRBJ2-3; D call uncertain. V lost 6 bases and J lost 6, with 19 bases in between. The germline gives CDR1 SGHTA, CDR2 FQGNSA. The CDR3 is 15 residues long. The CDR3 DNA follows: TGTGCCAGCAGTTGGTATACGGCGCCGGCGGATACGCAGTATTTT. Residues: CASSWYTAPADTQYF.

The chain is built from TRBV7-8 and TRBJ2-3; 9 positions match TRBD2. V lost 0 bases, J lost 0 bases, and 10 bases stayed unmatched. This CDR3 is 19 amino acids long. Germline V gene lookup returns CDR1 SGHVS and CDR2 FQNEAQ. The CDR3 protein is CASSLARAGGFFSTDTQYF. In DNA form, the CDR3 reads TGTGCCAGCAGCTTAGCGCGGGCGGGGGGGTTTTTCAGCACAGATACGCAGTATTTT.

J is TRBJ1-1 and V is TRBV3-1; D might be TRBD1 (5 bases). Trimming took off 1 base at V and 7 bases at J, with 16 bases between the two ends. Germline CDR1 reads LGHDT; CDR2 reads YNNKEL (reference sequence). The length of the CDR3 is 15 residues. CDR3: CASSQAGRRDIEAFF. CDR3 bases: TGTGCCAGCAGCCAAGCGGGGCGCCGAGATATTGAAGCTTTCTTT.

This clonotype was counted a few times. V and J are TRBV6-1 and TRBJ2-3, with 10 positions matching TRBD2. Germline trimming cut 1 base from V and 6 bases from J; bases unmatched to any gene: 10. CDR3 length: 17 amino acids. In germline, CDR1 is MNHNS, CDR2 SASEGT. Here the CDR3 reads CASSEEWRLAGADTQYF. The DNA of the CDR3 is TGTGCCAGCAGTGAAGAATGGCGGCTAGCGGGAGCTGATACGCAGTATTTT.

This chain uses TRBV20-1 with TRBJ2-3; 10 bases align to TRBD2. The J segment lost 2 bases and the V segment lost 5 bases, leaving 4 bases of the junction unmatched. Germline V gene lookup returns CDR1 DFQATT and CDR2 SNEGSKA (reference sequence). The CDR3 has 14 residues. In DNA form, the CDR3 reads TGCAGTGCTGGTGGACTAGCGGACACAGATACGCAGTATTTT. Translating it yields CSAGGLADTDTQYF.

In its sample, this clonotype was seen many times. This sequence joins TRBV28 and TRBJ2-5; weak D call: TRBD2 (6 bases). Per the germline V gene, CDR1 is MDHEN and CDR2 is SYDVKM. The length of the CDR3 is 12 residues. Between the trimmed V and J ends, which lost 6 bases and 4 bases, there was a span of 9 bases. In DNA, the CDR3 is TGTGCCAGCAGCGGGGACTTAGAGACCCAGTACTTC. Its translation is CASSGDLETQYF.

In its sample, this clonotype was seen a few times. As DNA, the CDR3 is TGTGCCAGCAGTGAAGGGACAGGGTGGAACACTGAAGCTTTCTTT. It codes for CASSEGTGWNTEAFF. This chain links TRBV2 with TRBJ1-1, with TRBD1 matching over 8 bases. The CDR3 loop spans 15 amino acids. The ends lost 1 base at V and 1 base at J; junction bases unmatched: 2. The V gene's germline CDR1 is SNHLY and CDR2 FYNNEI. The whole variable domain, remainder taken from reference TRBV2 and TRBJ1-1, is EPEVTQTPSHQVTQMGQEVILRCVPISNHLYFYWYRQILGQKVEFLVSFYNNEISEKSEIFDDQFSVERPDGSNFTLKIRSTKLEDSAMYFCASSEGTGWNTEAFFGQGTRLTVV.

This clonotype was detected many times. The CDR3 is CASSLKGQGAGGTEAFF. As DNA, the CDR3 is TGTGCCAGCAGCTTAAAGGGACAGGGGGCTGGTGGCACTGAAGCTTTCTTT. This chain links TRBV7-3 with TRBJ1-1, with TRBD1 matching 12 bases. Germline V gene lookup returns CDR1 SGHTA and CDR2 FQGTGA. V shed 1 base, J shed 4 bases, and the junction held 7 bases outside the gene matches. This CDR3 spans 17 amino acids.

This clonotype showed up just a few times. V is TRBV10-3 and J is TRBJ1-2, with unresolved D. CDR1 and CDR2 (germline): ENHRY, SYGVKD. Trimming cost V 4 bases and J 4 bases, with 10 bases left between them. The CDR3 loop spans 13 amino acids. DNA of the CDR3: TGTGCCATCAGTGGAGCGGGGTTCTATGGCTACACCTTC. This sequence encodes CAISGAGFYGYTF.

The chain combines TRBV29-1 with TRBJ2-3; D gene unclear. CDR1 SQVTM and CDR2 ANQGSEA come from the germline V gene. The CDR3 loop spans 12 amino acids. The ends were cut back, 7 bases at V and 6 bases at J, with 14 bases in the middle. The CDR3 loop reads CSAVVRRDTQYF. CDR3 coding DNA: TGCAGCGCGGTGGTCAGGCGGGATACGCAGTATTTT.

This rearrangement joins TRBV27 to TRBJ1-5; TRBD1 agrees at 7 bases. V gave up 10 bases and J gave up 4 bases; unmatched junction bases: 10. The CDR3 sequence is 14 residues long. The germline V gene has CDR1 MNHEY and CDR2 SMNVEV (reference sequence). The DNA for the CDR3 is TGTGCCACCTCGACAGGGCTACTTAATCAGCCCCAGCATTTT. As protein: CATSTGLLNQPQHF.

This chain links TRBV27 with TRBJ2-7; 8 bases align to TRBD2. Germline-derived CDR1 and CDR2 are MNHEY and SMNVEV (reference sequence). The CDR3 runs to 14 residues. V lost 8 bases and J lost 3; bases outside the gene matches: 9. Here the CDR3 reads CASHDGGAFYEQYF. The CDR3 DNA reads TGTGCCAGCCACGACGGGGGGGCCTTCTACGAGCAGTACTTC.

J is TRBJ1-1 and V is TRBV7-4; 7 positions match TRBD1. The V gene end was trimmed by 5 bases and the J gene end by 10 bases; junction bases not matched to a gene: 7. This CDR3 has 12 residues. Germline assignment: CDR1 SGHVT and CDR2 SQSDAQ. CDR3 amino acids: CASSTQGSVAFF. In DNA, the CDR3 is TGTGCCAGCAGCACACAGGGGTCAGTAGCTTTCTTT.

The chain recombines TRBV7-3 with TRBJ2-1; 13 bases match TRBD2. The CDR3 has 17 amino acids. Germline V CDR1 and CDR2: SGHTA, FQGTGA. V lost 4 bases and J lost 7; bases outside the gene matches: 10. DNA of the CDR3: TGTGCCAGCAGCTCTAATAGACTAGCGGGGGGAAAGAATGAGCAGTTCTTC. This gives the protein CASSSNRLAGGKNEQFF.

This clonotype occurred a few times. The chain links TRBV28 to TRBJ2-7, with D hard to call. V was pared by 3 bases and J by 3 bases, with 18 bases between. This CDR3 is 16 amino acids long. In germline, CDR1 is MDHEN, CDR2 SYDVKM. The CDR3 is CASSFFPLRRLYEQYF. The CDR3 nucleotides read TGTGCCAGCAGTTTCTTCCCTCTCAGGCGCCTCTACGAGCAGTACTTC.

The CDR3 loop reads CASSFLGTMNTEAFF. CDR3 DNA sequence: TGTGCCAGCAGCTTCCTTGGGACTATGAACACTGAAGCTTTCTTT. The V and J genes are TRBV5-5 and TRBJ1-1; D is possibly TRBD1 (5 bases). Per the germline V gene, CDR1 is SGHKS and CDR2 is YYEKEE (reference sequence). Trimming shortened V by 2 bases and J by 0 bases, and 11 bases separated the two germline ends. CDR3 size: 15 residues.

The chain joins TRBV28 to TRBJ1-2; D gene ambiguous. The germline gives CDR1 MDHEN, CDR2 SYDVKM. This CDR3 is 14 amino acids long. Trimming removed 3 bases from V and 9 bases from J, with 17 bases in between. CDR3 sequence: CASSFGVPSRSYTF. In nucleotides, the CDR3 is TGTGCCAGCAGTTTTGGGGTACCCTCGAGGAGCTACACCTTC.

This clonotype was seen a few times. The chain recombines TRBV7-8 with TRBJ2-6; no definite D call. Germline values: CDR1 SGHVS, CDR2 FQNEAQ. The CDR3 runs to 15 residues. Trimming shortened V by 6 bases and J by 3 bases, and 12 bases separated the two germline ends. As DNA, the CDR3 is TGTGCCAGCAGTTCTCGGCCCGGTGGGGCCAACGTCCTGACTTTC. Protein: CASSSRPGGANVLTF. The full variable domain, in which reference TRBV7-8 and TRBJ2-6 provide the parts outside the CDR3, is GAGVSQSPRYKVAKRGQDVALRCDPISGHVSLFWYQQALGQGPEFLTYFQNEAQLDKSGLPSDRFFAERPEGSVSTLKIQRTQQEDSAVYLCASSSRPGGANVLTFGAGSRLTVL.

V gene TRBV7-7 combines with J gene TRBJ2-2; D is ambiguous. Germline V gene data show CDR1 as SSHAT and CDR2 as FNYEAQ (reference sequence). The CDR3 sequence is 17 residues long. Trimming cost V 0 bases and J 3 bases, with 14 bases left between them. In DNA form, the CDR3 reads TGTGCCAGCAGCTTAGCCGGGCCGCAGGCCTACACCGGGGAGCTGTTTTTT. Its translation: CASSLAGPQAYTGELFF.

This chain links TRBV19 with TRBJ2-4; 8 nucleotides match TRBD2. The trim removed 5 bases at V and 4 bases at J, leaving 10 bases unmatched. The CDR3 is made up of 16 amino acids. Per the germline V gene, CDR1 is LNHDA and CDR2 is SQIVND (reference sequence). CDR3 nucleotides: TGTGCCAGTAGTGCCGCCATAGCGGGGACAAAAAACATTCAGTACTTC. Translation: CASSAAIAGTKNIQYF.

In its sample, this clonotype was seen a few times. The chain links TRBV24-1 to TRBJ2-7; 8 bases are shared with TRBD1. Germline-derived CDR1 and CDR2 are KGHDR and SFDVKD. CDR3 length equals 15 residues. Unmatched junction bases numbered 6, after V lost 3 bases and J lost 3 bases. Here the CDR3 DNA reads TGTGCCACCAGTGATAGTCGGGACAGGAACTACGAGCAGTACTTC. Protein product: CATSDSRDRNYEQYF.

As regards this clonotype: Lacking the conserved final phenylalanine or tryptophan, this CDR3 likely reflects a read error. Because the CDR3's place on the DNA is in doubt, the DNA is left out and the CDR3 is given as listed by TCRdb. The chain combines TRBV28 with TRBJ2-1; the table's D call, TRBD1, was not checked against the DNA. Termini included, the CDR3 measures 15 amino acids. Germline CDR1 is MDHEN and CDR2 is SYDVKM. The CDR3 sequence is CASSHRRTRTDSFLE.

This clonotype came up once. This chain joins TRBV6-6 and TRBJ2-2; 7 nucleotides line up with TRBD1. Germline CDR1 MNHNY, CDR2 SVGAGI (reference sequence). This CDR3 contains 15 residues. The junction had 5 bases not matched to a gene; V was cut back by 7 bases and J by 0 bases. The CDR3 region has the DNA TGTGCCAGCAATCCCGGGACAGCGAACACCGGGGAGCTGTTTTTT. It is translated as CASNPGTANTGELFF.

J is TRBJ2-5 and V is TRBV9; D not certain. V was pared by 3 bases and J by 2 bases, with 11 bases between. CDR3 length equals 14 residues. In germline, CDR1 is SGDLS, CDR2 YYNGEE. The DNA for the CDR3 is TGTGCCAGCAGCGGGGTAGGTTTTCAAGAGACCCAGTACTTC. As protein: CASSGVGFQETQYF.

This sequence joins TRBV7-8 and TRBJ1-5; D is perhaps TRBD1 (5 bases). Germline V gives CDR1 SGHVS, CDR2 FQNEAQ. V gave up 1 base and J gave up 3 bases, with 7 bases separating them. The CDR3 totals 14 residues. The CDR3 is CASSLGGYNQPQHF. Written as DNA, the CDR3 is TGTGCCAGCAGCTTAGGGGGGTACAATCAGCCCCAGCATTTT.